The rows below give T cell receptor beta chains drawn from one sample of a study of blood T cell repertoires in COVID-19. TCRdb keeps only in-frame clones here, not all; method: immunoSEQ multiplex PCR. The sample contains roughly 670,000 clones, 80% to 90% of which appear only once. Sample: peripheral blood. The receptors were gathered from a woman younger than 30 with acute or convalescent COVID-19. Both conserved end residues are trimmed from each CDR3.

V | CDR3
TRBV12-3/TRBV12-4 | ASSLSDNQPQH
TRBV7-2 | ASSLSIGQGPNYGYT
TRBV9 | ASSVQGGEAKQY
TRBV25-1 | ASSGSGWSNSPLH
TRBV9 | ASSVVGQGPSPLH
TRBV6-5 | ASTPTPGQGFSSF
TRBV30 | AWSGTANVNYGYT
TRBV5-1 | ASSLSYLGRETQY
TRBV28 | ASSFGQGYYGYT
TRBV3-1/TRBV3-2 | ASSQLAGATQY